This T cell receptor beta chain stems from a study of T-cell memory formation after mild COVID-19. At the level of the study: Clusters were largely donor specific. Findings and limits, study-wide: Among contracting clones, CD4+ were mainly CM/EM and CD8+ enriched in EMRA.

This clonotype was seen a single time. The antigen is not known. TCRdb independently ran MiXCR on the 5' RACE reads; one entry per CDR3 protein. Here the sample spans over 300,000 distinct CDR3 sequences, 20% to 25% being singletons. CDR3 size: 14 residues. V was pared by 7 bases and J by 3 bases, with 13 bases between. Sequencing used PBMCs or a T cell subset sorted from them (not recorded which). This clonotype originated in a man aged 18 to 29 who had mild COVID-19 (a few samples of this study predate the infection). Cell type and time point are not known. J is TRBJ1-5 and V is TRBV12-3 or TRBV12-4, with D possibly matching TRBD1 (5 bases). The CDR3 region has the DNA TGTGCCAGCACCAAAGGGACCGTCAATCAGCCCCAGCATTTT. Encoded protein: CASTKGTVNQPQHF.